This entry features one T cell receptor beta chain sequence. Trimming cost V 0 bases and J 7 bases; bases outside gene matches: 8. The CDR3 length is 17 residues. Germline V lookup: CDR1 SGHNT, CDR2 YENEEA. The sample is drawn from a study of blood T cell repertoires in COVID-19. The overall study: Sources were T cells, B-cell-depleted T cells, or PBMCs; the material itself was cDNA or gDNA.

As originally analysed: By means of reference gene primer amplification, nucleated cell counts were estimated. Sequencing used immunoSEQ multiplex PCR; TCRdb keeps in-frame clones, though not all of them. V and J calls and clone size come straight from that table; D and trimming were deduced from the DNA. This repertoire shows 150,000 to 200,000 clones, 85% to 90% found once; its top ten account for 2.9%. The chain has TRBV11-3 and TRBJ2-1; 11 nucleotides match TRBD1. This clonotype was sampled from a woman aged 25 to 39 with active or convalescent COVID-19. Input material: peripheral blood. This CDR3 reads CASSLDRTGGARNEQFF. Written as DNA, the CDR3 is TGTGCCAGCAGCTTAGATAGGACAGGGGGCGCGAGGAATGAGCAGTTCTTC.